This TCR beta chain derives from a study of blood T cells in healthy people across ages (dated by TCRdb to about 2015). For the study in its entirety: In model experiments, template switching captured about one uniquely barcoded TCR beta cDNA molecule for every two T cells. Age-related changes in TCR beta repertoire diversity were measured in the study by deep sequencing normalized with unique cDNA molecular identifiers. Donors were grouped into four age groups: young (average roughly 16 years), middle-aged (39), aged (around 60) and long-lived (approximately 75). Using the same blood draw, the study looked at two additional independent replicas of 1 million unique cDNA reads for two donors, one aged 18 to 30 and the other aged 80 or older.

Concerning this clonotype itself: Its antigen target is currently unknown. At one boundary the junction diverges from the germline segment, which might be a read error.

The donors were 40 or so Caucasian individuals from Russia, aged about 6 to 100 years, who were systemically healthy. Each donor gave ten milliliters of peripheral blood, drawn into EDTA-treated Vacutainer tubes. PBMCs were isolated by Ficoll-Paque density-gradient centrifugation, with at least 7 million obtained per sample. Total RNA was extracted from PBMCs with Trizol reagent, with at least 6 micrograms obtained per sample. Naive CD45RAhigh/CD27high T cell percentages were measured by flow cytometry on a PBMC aliquot from every donor. Study-level results and caveats: As age increased, observed TCR beta diversity per million T cells dropped in a roughly linear way, and a significant reduction was already evident by age 40. Because donor CMV infection status was unknown, age-related changes in expanded clonotypes were potentially confounded. There was a strong correlation between observed TCR beta diversity and the percentage of naive T cells measured by flow cytometry. Estimates of total diversity based on one million sequenced T cells were regarded as lower bounds and as underestimates. Conclusive comparison of naive and antigen-experienced compartments was prevented by the profiling of bulk unsorted PBMCs. Compared with the aged group, more naive CD4+ T cells, fewer expanded clones and increased TCR diversity were shown by the long-lived group, suggesting age selection.

Library method: 5' RACE. Reads for this sample came from an Illumina HiSeq 2500. A second PCR of roughly 7 to 12 cycles was performed with a sample-barcoded 5' primer and a J-beta primer mix. A unique molecular identifier was introduced onto each TCR beta cDNA molecule by a template-switch 5' adaptor carrying 12 random nucleotides. Each sample yielded at least 2.5 million CDR3-containing paired-end reads. First-strand cDNA was synthesized from all RNA with the Mint cDNA synthesis kit, primed by a TRBC-specific oligonucleotide. Following uracil-DNA glycosylase treatment, a first 18-cycle PCR with universal primers M1SS and BC2_uni_R was performed on all cDNA. Per the original workflow: For normalization, 1 million high-quality reads were randomly selected from each sample, with every read carrying a distinct molecular identifier. Instead of being binned into consensus sequences, reads with shared molecular identifiers were discarded. CDR3 identification, clonotype clustering and error correction used MiTCR with a Q25 quality threshold and the strictest error-elimination algorithm. A nonparametric unseen species model using Euler transformation provided a lower-bound estimate of total TCR beta diversity. TCRdb reworked the public reads: Q25 trimming with fastp, MiXCR clone assembly, productive beta chains retained. CDR3 protein duplicates are merged, each entry listing the most common genes and DNA. The V and J calls and clone size are TCRdb's, not the authors'. This sample lists around 800,000 distinct CDR3 sequences; around a quarter were detected once. The ten largest clones take up about 3% of the sample.

This sample was shared with a second study, whose subject was T cells of mothers and their children. From that second study: Donors were nine systemically healthy Caucasian individuals: three mothers and their six children. cDNA synthesis used all of the extracted RNA, with 1.5 ug of RNA in each 15 ul reaction. Sample barcodes and 2-4 random nucleotides were added via the M1S primer in the second PCR. More than 9 million TCR beta CDR3 reads were obtained from each mother, and roughly 3.1 million reads were obtained from each child. Thymic selection shapes the output of TCR recombination in a similar way in related and unrelated pairs, and inherited differences have a minor effect. Normalized repertoire overlap was always found to be slightly, but never significantly, higher in related mother-child pairs than in unrelated mother-child pairs. No persistent microchimeric T cell clones were found, with a detection sensitivity of around 100 clones per million clonotypes. In the study, deep NGS was used to compare the TCR beta repertoires of mothers and children, and features distinguishing related mother-child pairs from unrelated individuals were sought. On average, the children were roughly 10 +/- 4 years old, while the mothers were about 40 +/- 4 years old. After adapters were ligated using NEBNext reagents, the libraries underwent 100+100 nt paired-end sequencing on an Illumina HiSeq 2000. To prevent cross-contamination, the mother and child libraries were prepared one month apart and sequenced in separate runs. Between roughly 450,000 and 2,000,000 distinct TCR beta clonotypes were identified per donor. Naive TCR beta clonotypes were estimated from low-frequency clonotypes matched to each donor's FACS-determined naive share, without sorting.

Sequenced material: blood. The TCR comes from a boy aged 10-17 years in good health.

The DNA reads as follows: TGCGCCTCAACGGCCGGGACGGGACAAGGGGACGAGCAGTACTTC. This codes for CASTAGTGQGDEQYF. Here the chain combines TRBV10-3 and TRBJ2-7; TRBD1 might be the D gene, on 6 matching bases. There are 15 amino acids in the CDR3, from cysteine to phenylalanine inclusive. Only CDR3 DNA remains: 45 bases, in frame from the first base. The germline V gene supplies CDR1 ENHRY and CDR2 SYGVKD.